The source of this TCR beta chain is a study of blood T cell repertoires in COVID-19. V lost 4 bases to trimming and J lost 8 bases, with 12 bases between them. The CDR3 has 13 amino acids. Germline loops: CDR1 MGHRA, CDR2 YSYEKL. Assay: immunoSEQ multiplex PCR; the TCRdb copy retains only in-frame clones and omits some. Among approximately 240,000 clones listed, 75% to 90% were seen once. The chain uses TRBV4-1 and TRBJ1-5; D remains ambiguous. This TCR derives from a young woman in a cohort exposed to, infected with or recovered from COVID-19 (not recorded which). The sample was PBMCs or T cells enriched from blood (not recorded which). CDR3 protein: CASSPFSREPQHF. DNA of the CDR3: TGCGCCAGCAGCCCATTTTCGAGAGAGCCCCAGCATTTT.